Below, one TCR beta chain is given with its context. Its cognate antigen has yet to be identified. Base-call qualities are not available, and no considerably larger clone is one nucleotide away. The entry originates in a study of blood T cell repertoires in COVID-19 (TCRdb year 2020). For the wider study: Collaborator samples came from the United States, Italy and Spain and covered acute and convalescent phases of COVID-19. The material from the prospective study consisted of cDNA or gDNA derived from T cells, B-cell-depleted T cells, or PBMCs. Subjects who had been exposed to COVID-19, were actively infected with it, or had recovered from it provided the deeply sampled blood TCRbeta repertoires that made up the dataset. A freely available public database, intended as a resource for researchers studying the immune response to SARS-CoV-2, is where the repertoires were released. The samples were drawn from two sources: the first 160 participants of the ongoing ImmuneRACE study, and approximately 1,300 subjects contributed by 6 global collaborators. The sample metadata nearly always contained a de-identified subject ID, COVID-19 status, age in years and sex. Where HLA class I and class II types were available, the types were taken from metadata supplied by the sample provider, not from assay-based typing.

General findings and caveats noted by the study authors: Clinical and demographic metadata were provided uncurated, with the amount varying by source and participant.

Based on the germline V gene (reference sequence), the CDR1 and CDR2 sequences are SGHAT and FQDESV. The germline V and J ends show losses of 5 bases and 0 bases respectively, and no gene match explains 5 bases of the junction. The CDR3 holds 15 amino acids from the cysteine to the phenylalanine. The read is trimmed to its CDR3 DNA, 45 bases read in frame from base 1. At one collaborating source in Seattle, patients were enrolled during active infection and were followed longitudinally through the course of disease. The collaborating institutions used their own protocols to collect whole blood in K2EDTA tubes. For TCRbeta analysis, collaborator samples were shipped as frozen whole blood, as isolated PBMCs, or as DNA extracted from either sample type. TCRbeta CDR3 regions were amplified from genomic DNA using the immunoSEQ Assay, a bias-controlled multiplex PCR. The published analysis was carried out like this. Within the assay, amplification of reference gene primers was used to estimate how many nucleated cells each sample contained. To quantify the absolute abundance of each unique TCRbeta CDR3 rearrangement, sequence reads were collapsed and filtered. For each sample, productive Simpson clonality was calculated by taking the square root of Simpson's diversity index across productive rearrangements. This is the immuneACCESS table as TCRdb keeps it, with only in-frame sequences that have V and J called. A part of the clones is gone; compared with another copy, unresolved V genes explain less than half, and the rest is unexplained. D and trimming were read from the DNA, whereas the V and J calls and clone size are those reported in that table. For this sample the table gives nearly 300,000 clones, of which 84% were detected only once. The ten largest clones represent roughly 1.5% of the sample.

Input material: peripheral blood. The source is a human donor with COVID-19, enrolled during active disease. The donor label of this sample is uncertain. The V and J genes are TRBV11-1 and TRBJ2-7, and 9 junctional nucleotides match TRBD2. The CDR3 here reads CASSPTLAGSYEQYF. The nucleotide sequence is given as TGTGCCAGCAGCCCGACACTAGCGGGCTCCTACGAGCAGTACTTC.